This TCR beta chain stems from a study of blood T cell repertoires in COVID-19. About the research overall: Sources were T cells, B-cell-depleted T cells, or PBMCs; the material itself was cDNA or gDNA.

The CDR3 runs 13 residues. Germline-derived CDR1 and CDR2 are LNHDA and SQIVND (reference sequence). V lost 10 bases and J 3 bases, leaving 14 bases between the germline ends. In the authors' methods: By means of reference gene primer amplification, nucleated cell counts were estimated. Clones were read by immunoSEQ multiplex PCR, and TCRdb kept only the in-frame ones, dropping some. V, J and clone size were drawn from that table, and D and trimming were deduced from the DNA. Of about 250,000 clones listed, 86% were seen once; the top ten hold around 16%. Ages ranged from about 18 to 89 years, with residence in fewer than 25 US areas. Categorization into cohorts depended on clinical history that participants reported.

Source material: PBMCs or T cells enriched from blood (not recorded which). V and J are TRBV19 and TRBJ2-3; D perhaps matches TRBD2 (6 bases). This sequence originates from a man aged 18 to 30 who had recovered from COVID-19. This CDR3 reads CATAAGTTDTQYF. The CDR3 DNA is TGTGCCACAGCTGCGGGGACGACAGATACGCAGTATTTT.